Following are 7 T cell receptor beta chains from one sample sequenced in a study of identical twins. TCRdb re-derived calls from the 5' RACE reads in MiXCR, one entry per CDR3 protein. The table includes hundreds of thousands of distinct CDR3 sequences, roughly 12% detected once. These data were likewise used in another study, on yellow fever vaccine responses in identical twins.

Sequencing was carried out using CD8+ T cells sorted from blood. The receptor set was obtained from a woman aged 18-29 years in good health.

This clonotype showed up just a few times. The chain links TRBV6-2 or TRBV6-3 to TRBJ2-1; 7 positions agree with TRBD2. V shed 0 bases and J 8 bases; nucleotides not matched to a gene: 1. CDR1 and CDR2 (germline): MNHEY, SVGEGT. This CDR3 is built from 13 residues. The CDR3 DNA sequence: TGTGCCAGCAGTTACTCTCTAGCGGATGAGCAGTTCTTC. This encodes CASSYSLADEQFF.

This clonotype came up a few times. CDR3 nucleotides: TGTGCCAGCAGCTCCTCTAGCGGGGTATTAGATACGCAGTATTTT. Translated: CASSSSSGVLDTQYF. This chain uses TRBV11-2 with TRBJ2-3; 9 bases match TRBD2. CDR3 length: 15 residues. V shed 4 bases, J shed 5 bases, and the junction held 7 bases outside the gene matches. Germline-derived CDR1 and CDR2 are SGHAT and FQNNGV.

In this sample, this clonotype turned up a few times. The rearrangement links TRBV11-2 to TRBJ2-5; 12 bases line up with TRBD2. V lost 5 bases, J lost 4 bases, and 14 bases stayed unmatched. The CDR3 is 18 residues long. Germline loops: CDR1 SGHAT, CDR2 FQNNGV. This CDR3 reads CASSQELLAGGGRETQYF. The CDR3 bases are TGTGCCAGCAGCCAAGAATTACTAGCGGGAGGCGGGCGAGAGACCCAGTACTTC.

The CDR3 DNA is TGTGCCAGCAGCGTAGGTATCCCGAACACCGGGGAGCTGTTTTTT. Its translation is CASSVGIPNTGELFF. This sequence joins TRBV9 and TRBJ2-2; no reliable D call. Germline CDR1 reads SGDLS; CDR2 reads YYNGEE. Trimming stripped 0 bases from V and 0 bases from J, with 6 bases between. This CDR3 contains 15 residues.

V is TRBV10-1 and J is TRBJ2-1, with 9 bases that match TRBD2. Germline assignment: CDR1 WNHNN and CDR2 SYGVQD (reference sequence). The junction had 6 bases not matched to a gene; V was cut back by 3 bases and J by 3 bases. The CDR3 sequence is 16 residues long. CDR3 sequence (DNA): TGCGCCAGCAGTGATTCACTAGCGGGCTACTACAATGAGCAGTTCTTC. Amino acids: CASSDSLAGYYNEQFF.

The V call is TRBV28, the J call TRBJ1-5; perhaps TRBD1 as D (6 bases). The CDR3 extends over 15 amino acids. The V gene's germline CDR1 is MDHEN and CDR2 SYDVKM. V was trimmed by 6 bases and J by 3 bases, leaving 15 bases between them. The CDR3 DNA is TGTGCCAGCAGGATCTTACAGGGAGCCAATCAGCCCCAGCATTTT. This sequence encodes CASRILQGANQPQHF.

The chain couples TRBV24-1 to TRBJ2-2; D uncertain. The V end lost 3 bases, the J end lost 1 base, and 14 bases lay between the germline ends. The CDR3 extends over 17 amino acids. The germline V gene encodes CDR1 KGHDR and CDR2 SFDVKD. In DNA, the CDR3 is TGTGCCACCAGTGATGAAAATGTGAACTGGAACACCGGGGAGCTGTTTTTT. It yields the protein CATSDENVNWNTGELFF.